The T cell receptor (beta chain) described here comes from a study of blood T cell repertoires in COVID-19. Study information: Samples taken during acute and convalescent COVID-19 were collected in the United States, Italy and Spain. PBMCs, B-cell-depleted T cells, or T cells were the source of the cDNA or gDNA that made up the material.

As processed by the authors: For nucleated cells, counts were estimated from reference gene primer amplification. TCRdb's table, derived via immunoSEQ multiplex PCR, lists solely in-frame clones and lacks some. The D gene and trimming were derived from the DNA, and the V and J assignments and clone size from that table. Found here are 35,000 to 40,000 clones, roughly 85% of them singletons; the top ten hold around 15%. CDR1 is MGHRA, CDR2 YSYEKL, per germline. CDR3 size: 16 residues. The V segment lost 3 bases and the J segment 8 bases; nucleotides outside the gene matches: 9. The V gene is TRBV4-1, the J gene TRBJ2-1; 11 bases fit TRBD2. The sequence was obtained from a human donor in a cohort sampled during active COVID-19. Sequencing was carried out using peripheral blood. The CDR3 coding sequence is TGCGCCAGCAGCCACGCCCCGGGACTAGCGGTAGATGAGCAGTTCTTC. Amino acids: CASSHAPGLAVDEQFF.